Listed below are T cell receptor beta chains from one sample, sequenced in a study of shared clonotypes between healthy human individuals. Data came from immunoSEQ multiplex PCR; TCRdb stores just in-frame clones and leaves some out. The table has roughly 1,800,000 clones, about 95% seen once. The sequenced sample was naive CD8+ T cells sorted from blood. The source of these receptors is a man between 18 and 35 years old in good health. The CDR3 runs from the conserved cysteine through the conserved F or W. The D gene is left open where the match is weak. A row's size may be missing; if present it is once, few, many or a size class.

D: NA
J: TRBJ1-1
size: NA
V: TRBV4-3
DNA: TGCGCCAGCAGCCAAGAATGGCAGCTACCCTTCATGAACACTGAAGCTTTCTTT
CDR3: CASSQEWQLPFMNTEAFF

D: NA
J: TRBJ1-1
size: NA
V: TRBV10-1
DNA: TGCGCCAGCAGTGACAGCTCTAGATTGAACACTGAAGCTTTCTTT
CDR3: CASSDSSRLNTEAFF

D: TRBD2
J: TRBJ2-5
size: NA
V: TRBV10-1
DNA: TGCGCCAGCAGTGAGTCGCAGGGAGGGGAGACCCAGTACTTC
CDR3: CASSESQGGETQYF

D: NA
J: TRBJ2-7
size: NA
V: TRBV11-2
DNA: TGTGCCAGCAGCCGTCCGCGGGCGGCTTACGAGCAGTACTTC
CDR3: CASSRPRAAYEQYF

D: NA
J: TRBJ1-1
size: NA
V: TRBV5-1
DNA: TGCGCCAGCTCCCTGGGGGGGACGAACACTGAAGCTTTCTTT
CDR3: CASSLGGTNTEAFF

D: NA
J: TRBJ1-1
size: NA
V: TRBV5-4
DNA: TGTGCCAGCAGTCCCGACAGCTTGAACACTGAAGCTTTCTTT
CDR3: CASSPDSLNTEAFF

D: NA
J: TRBJ2-7
size: NA
V: TRBV5-1
DNA: TGCGCCAGCAGCTTGGACCGCAGCTCCTACGAGCAGTACTTC
CDR3: CASSLDRSSYEQYF

D: TRBD1
J: TRBJ2-4
size: few
V: TRBV27
DNA: TGTGCCAGCATGAAGGAGCAGGGGGTTATGGGGAACATTCAGTACTTC
CDR3: CASMKEQGVMGNIQYF

D: NA
J: TRBJ2-2
size: NA
V: TRBV5-5
DNA: TGTGCCAGCAGCTTGTTCCCGCACGACGTCAACACCGGGGAGCTGTTTTTT
CDR3: CASSLFPHDVNTGELFF

D: NA
J: TRBJ1-5
size: NA
V: TRBV19
DNA: TGTGCCAGTAGGGGCCTCGATCAGCCCCAGCATTTT
CDR3: CASRGLDQPQHF